These T cell receptor beta chains were read from a single sample in a study of blood T cell repertoires in COVID-19. Produced via immunoSEQ multiplex PCR; TCRdb's table is partial and in-frame only. The table has 400,000 to 500,000 clones, around nine tenths seen once. Sequenced sample: PBMCs or T cells enriched from blood (not recorded which). Receptors originate from a woman aged 40 to 50 who had recovered from COVID-19. CDR3s include the opening cysteine and the closing phenylalanine or tryptophan. A D gene is named only where the DNA matches it firmly. For some rows the clone size is stated as once, few or many, or as a class when expanded; others skip it.

- | - | TRBJ2-1 | TRBV18 | TGTGCCAGCTCACCAGCAGGGTGGTACTACAATGAGCAGTTCTTC | CASSPAGWYYNEQFF
- | - | TRBJ1-2 | TRBV11-3 | TGTGCCAGCAGCCTCCCCCGAGGCTCCACTAACTATGGCTACACCTTC | CASSLPRGSTNYGYTF
- | - | TRBJ2-1 | TRBV28 | TGTGCCAGCAGTTTTTCCGGGGTGGGGTTCTTC | CASSFSGVGFF
TRBD2 | - | TRBJ2-7 | TRBV18 | TGTGCCAGCTCACCACTCAATACGGGACTAGCGTTTACCTACGAGCAGTACTTC | CASSPLNTGLAFTYEQYF
TRBD1 | - | TRBJ2-3 | TRBV5-1 | TGCGCCAGCAGTGGGACAGGGGAACACACAGATACGCAGTATTTT | CASSGTGEHTDTQYF
- | - | TRBJ1-5 | TRBV28 | TGTGCCAGCAGTTTGCTGGGGGGTCAGCCCCAGCATTTT | CASSLLGGQPQHF
TRBD1 | - | TRBJ1-5 | TRBV5-1 | TGCGCCAGCAGCGCCGGGACAGGGGGCGGCAATCAGCCCCAGCATTTT | CASSAGTGGGNQPQHF
TRBD1 | - | TRBJ2-7 | TRBV15 | TGTGCCACCAGCAGAGATGGGGGGACAGGGGCATCCTACGAGCAGTACTTC | CATSRDGGTGASYEQYF
- | - | TRBJ2-7 | TRBV7-9 | TGTGCCAGCAGCTTAATGGGACAAATCTACGAGCAGTACTTC | CASSLMGQIYEQYF
- | - | TRBJ1-1 | TRBV7-2 | TGTGCCAGCAGCCCCGGAGCGGGGGTTAACACTGAAGCTTTCTTT | CASSPGAGVNTEAFF
- | - | TRBJ1-4 | TRBV5-6 | TGTGCCAGCAGCGCTATGGACCGGGGAACCCTCGGCGGAAAACTGTTTTTT | CASSAMDRGTLGGKLFF
TRBD2 | - | TRBJ2-5 | TRBV4-1 | TGCGCCAGCAGCCAAGATCTAGCGGGAAGGGAGACCCAGTACTTC | CASSQDLAGRETQYF
TRBD1 | - | TRBJ2-7 | TRBV6-5 | TGTGCCAGCATTAGGGACAGGGGCTACGAGCAGTACTTC | CASIRDRGYEQYF
TRBD1 | - | TRBJ1-4 | TRBV5-4 | TGTGCCAGCAGCTCCGGATCGGGACAGTATGAAAAACTGTTTTTT | CASSSGSGQYEKLFF
TRBD1 | once | TRBJ2-5 | TRBV25-1 | TGTGCCAGCAGCAGAAGGACAGGAGAGACCCAGTACTTC | CASSRRTGETQYF
- | - | TRBJ2-1 | TRBV7-9 | TGTGCCAGCAGCTTAGGGGCACAACCCAATGAGCAGTTCTTC | CASSLGAQPNEQFF
- | - | TRBJ1-4 | TRBV7-9 | TGTGCCAGCAGCTTAGAGCCCTCCGACAGTCTCGGTGGTGGAAAACTGTTTTTT | CASSLEPSDSLGGGKLFF
- | - | TRBJ2-3 | TRBV19 | TGTGCCAGTAGTCCCTACTTAACAGATACGCAGTATTTT | CASSPYLTDTQYF
TRBD1 | - | TRBJ1-3 | TRBV5-1 | TGCGCCAGCAGCCATTCCGGGACAGGGCTTTCTGGAAACACCATATATTTT | CASSHSGTGLSGNTIYF
- | - | TRBJ1-2 | TRBV12-3/TRBV12-4 | TGTGCCAGCAGTTTTCTCCGGGACTATGGCTACACCTTC | CASSFLRDYGYTF
TRBD2 | - | TRBJ2-1 | TRBV4-2 | TGTGCCAGCAGCCAAGACTGGAGGGTAGCGGGAGCTGACTACAATGAGCAGTTCTTC | CASSQDWRVAGADYNEQFF